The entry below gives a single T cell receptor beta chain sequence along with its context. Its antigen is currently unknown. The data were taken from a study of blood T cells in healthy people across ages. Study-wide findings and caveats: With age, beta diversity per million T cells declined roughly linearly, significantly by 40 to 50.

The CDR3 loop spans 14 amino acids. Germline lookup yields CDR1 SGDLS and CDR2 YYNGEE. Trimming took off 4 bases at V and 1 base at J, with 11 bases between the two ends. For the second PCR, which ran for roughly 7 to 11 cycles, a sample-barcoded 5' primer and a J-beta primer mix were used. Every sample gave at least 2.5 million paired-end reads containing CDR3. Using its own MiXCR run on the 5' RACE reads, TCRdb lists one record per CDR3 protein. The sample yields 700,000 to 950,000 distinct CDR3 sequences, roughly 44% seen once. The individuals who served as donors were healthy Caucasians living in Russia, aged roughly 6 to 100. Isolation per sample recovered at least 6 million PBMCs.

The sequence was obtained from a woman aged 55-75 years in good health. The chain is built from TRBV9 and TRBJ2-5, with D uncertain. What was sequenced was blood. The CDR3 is CASSLSTFQETQYF. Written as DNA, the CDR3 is TGTGCCAGCAGCCTTTCGACTTTCCAAGAGACCCAGTACTTC.